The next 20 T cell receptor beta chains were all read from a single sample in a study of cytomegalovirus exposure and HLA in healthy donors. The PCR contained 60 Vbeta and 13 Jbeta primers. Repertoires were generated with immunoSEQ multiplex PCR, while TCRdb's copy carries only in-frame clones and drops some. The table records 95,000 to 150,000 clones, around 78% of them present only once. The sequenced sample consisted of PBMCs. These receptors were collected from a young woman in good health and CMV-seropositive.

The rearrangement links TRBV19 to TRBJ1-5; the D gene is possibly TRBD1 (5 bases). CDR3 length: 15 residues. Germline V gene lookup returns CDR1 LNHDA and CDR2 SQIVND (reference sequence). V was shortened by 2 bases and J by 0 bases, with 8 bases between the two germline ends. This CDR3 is CASSIKDSSNQPQHF. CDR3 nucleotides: TGTGCCAGTAGTATAAAAGACAGTAGCAATCAGCCCCAGCATTTT.

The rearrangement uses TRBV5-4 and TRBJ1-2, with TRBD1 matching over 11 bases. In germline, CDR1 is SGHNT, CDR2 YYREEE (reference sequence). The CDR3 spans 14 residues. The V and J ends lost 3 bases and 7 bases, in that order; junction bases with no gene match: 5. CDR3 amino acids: CASSWAGQGVGYTF. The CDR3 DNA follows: TGTGCCAGCAGCTGGGCGGGACAGGGGGTTGGCTACACCTTC.

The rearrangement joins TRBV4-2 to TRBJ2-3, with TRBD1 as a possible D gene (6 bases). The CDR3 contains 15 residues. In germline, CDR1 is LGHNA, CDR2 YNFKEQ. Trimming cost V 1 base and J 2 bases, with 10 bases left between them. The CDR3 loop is CASSQADRPTDTQYF. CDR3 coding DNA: TGTGCCAGCAGCCAAGCGGACAGACCCACAGATACGCAGTATTTT.

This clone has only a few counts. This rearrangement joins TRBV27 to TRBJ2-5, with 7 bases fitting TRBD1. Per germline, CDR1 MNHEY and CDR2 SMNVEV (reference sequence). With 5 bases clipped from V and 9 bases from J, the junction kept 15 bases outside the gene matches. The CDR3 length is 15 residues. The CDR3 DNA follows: TGTGCCAGCAGTCCAGACAGGGCACCTATCGGGGCCCAGTACTTC. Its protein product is CASSPDRAPIGAQYF.

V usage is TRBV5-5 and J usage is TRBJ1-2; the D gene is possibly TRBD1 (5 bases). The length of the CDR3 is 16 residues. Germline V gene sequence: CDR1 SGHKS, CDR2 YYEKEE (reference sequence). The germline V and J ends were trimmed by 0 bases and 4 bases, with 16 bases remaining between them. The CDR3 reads CASSLDPLAGGYGYTF. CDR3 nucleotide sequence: TGTGCCAGCAGCTTGGACCCGCTAGCGGGGGGCTATGGCTACACCTTC.

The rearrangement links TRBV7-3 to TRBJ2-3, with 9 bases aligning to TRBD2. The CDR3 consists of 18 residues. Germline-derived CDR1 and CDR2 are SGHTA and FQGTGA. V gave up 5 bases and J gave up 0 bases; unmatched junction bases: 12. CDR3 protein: CASSPGAGGIPSTDTQYF. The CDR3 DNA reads TGTGCCAGCAGCCCGGGGGCGGGGGGGATCCCTAGCACAGATACGCAGTATTTT. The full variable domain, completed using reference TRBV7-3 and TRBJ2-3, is GAGVSQTPSNKVTEKGKYVELRCDPISGHTALYWYRQSLGQGPEFLIYFQGTGAADDSGLPNDRFFAVRPEGSVSTLKIQRTERGDSAVYLCASSPGAGGIPSTDTQYFGPGTRLTVL.

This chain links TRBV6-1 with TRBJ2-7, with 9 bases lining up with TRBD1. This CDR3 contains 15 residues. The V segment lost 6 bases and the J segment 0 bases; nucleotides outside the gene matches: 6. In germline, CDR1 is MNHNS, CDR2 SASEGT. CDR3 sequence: CASRKDRGGSYEQYF. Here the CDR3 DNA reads TGTGCCAGCAGAAAGGACAGGGGAGGCTCCTACGAGCAGTACTTC.

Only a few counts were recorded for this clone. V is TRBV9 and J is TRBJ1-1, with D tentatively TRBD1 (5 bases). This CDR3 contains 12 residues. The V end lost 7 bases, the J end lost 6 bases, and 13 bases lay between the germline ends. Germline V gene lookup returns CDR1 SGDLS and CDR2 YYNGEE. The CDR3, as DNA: TGTGCCAGCGGGGGAGGAGTCGCTGAAGCTTTCTTT. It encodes CASGGGVAEAFF.

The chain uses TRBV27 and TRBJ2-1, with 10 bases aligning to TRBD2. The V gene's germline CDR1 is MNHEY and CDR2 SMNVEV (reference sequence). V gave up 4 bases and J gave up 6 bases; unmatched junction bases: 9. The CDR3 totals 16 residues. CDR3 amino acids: CASSSLAGVTFNEQFF. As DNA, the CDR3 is TGTGCCAGCAGTTCCCTAGCGGGGGTCACCTTCAATGAGCAGTTCTTC.

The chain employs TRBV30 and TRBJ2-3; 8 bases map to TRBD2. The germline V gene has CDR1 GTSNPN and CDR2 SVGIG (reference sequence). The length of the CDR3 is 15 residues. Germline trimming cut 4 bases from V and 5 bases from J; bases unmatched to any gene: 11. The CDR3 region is CAWKERGRTGDTQYF. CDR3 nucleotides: TGTGCCTGGAAGGAGCGGGGGAGGACGGGAGATACGCAGTATTTT.

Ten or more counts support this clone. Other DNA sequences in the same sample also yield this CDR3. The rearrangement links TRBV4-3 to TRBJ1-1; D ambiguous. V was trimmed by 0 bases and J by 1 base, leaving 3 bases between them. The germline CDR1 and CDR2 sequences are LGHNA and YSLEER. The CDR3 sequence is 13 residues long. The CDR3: CASSQDRNTEAFF. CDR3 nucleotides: TGCGCCAGCAGCCAAGATCGGAACACTGAAGCTTTCTTT.

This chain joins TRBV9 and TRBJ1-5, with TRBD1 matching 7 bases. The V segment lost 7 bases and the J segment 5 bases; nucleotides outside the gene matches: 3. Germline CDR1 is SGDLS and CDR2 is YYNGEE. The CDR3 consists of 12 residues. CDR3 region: CASGQGDQPQHF. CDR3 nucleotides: TGTGCCAGCGGTCAGGGGGATCAGCCCCAGCATTTT.

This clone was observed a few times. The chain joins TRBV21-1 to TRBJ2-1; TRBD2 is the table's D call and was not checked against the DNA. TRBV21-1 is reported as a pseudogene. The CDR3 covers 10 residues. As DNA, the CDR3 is TGTGCCAGCACCGGCAATGAGCAGTTCTTC. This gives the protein CASTGNEQFF.

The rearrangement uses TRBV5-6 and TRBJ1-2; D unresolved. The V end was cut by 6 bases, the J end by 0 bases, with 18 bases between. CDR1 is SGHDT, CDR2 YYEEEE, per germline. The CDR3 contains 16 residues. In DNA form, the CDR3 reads TGTGCCAGCACCTCGACGCTTCTTCGGGCTAACTATGGCTACACCTTC. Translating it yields CASTSTLLRANYGYTF.

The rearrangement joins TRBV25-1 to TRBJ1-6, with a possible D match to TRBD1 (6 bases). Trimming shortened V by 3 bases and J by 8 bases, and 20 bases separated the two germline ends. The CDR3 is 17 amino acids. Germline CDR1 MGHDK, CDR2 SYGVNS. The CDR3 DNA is TGTGCCAGCAGTGAGACGCGCGGGGGGCGTGGGGATTCACCCCTCCACTTT. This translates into CASSETRGGRGDSPLHF.

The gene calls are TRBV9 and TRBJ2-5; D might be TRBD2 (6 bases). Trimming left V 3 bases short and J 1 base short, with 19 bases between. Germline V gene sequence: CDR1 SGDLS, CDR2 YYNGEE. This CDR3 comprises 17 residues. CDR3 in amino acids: CASSEHPGAAGQETQYF. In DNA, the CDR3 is TGTGCCAGCAGCGAGCACCCGGGAGCAGCTGGCCAAGAGACCCAGTACTTC.

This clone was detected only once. CDR3 amino acids: CASSRGGDGYYNEQFF. Here the CDR3 DNA reads TGTGCCAGCAGCAGGGGAGGGGACGGCTACTACAATGAGCAGTTCTTC. The gene calls are TRBV5-4 and TRBJ2-1; TRBD2 agrees at 7 bases. The CDR3 contains 16 residues. Looked up from germline, CDR1 is SGHNT and CDR2 is YYREEE (reference sequence). V shed 4 bases, J shed 3 bases, and the junction held 10 bases outside the gene matches.

The CDR3, as DNA: TGTGCCAGCTCACCGGTTCGACAGGGGGCTACGATACGACCCTACAATGAGCAGTTCTTC. Its protein product is CASSPVRQGATIRPYNEQFF. The V gene is TRBV18, the J gene TRBJ2-1, with 10 bases aligning to TRBD1. The CDR3 length is 20 residues. The V and J ends lost 3 bases and 2 bases, in that order; junction bases with no gene match: 16. The germline gives CDR1 KGHSH, CDR2 LQKENI.

The CDR3 DNA follows: TGTGCCAGTGGTGGCGGGGGGGCCGCCGGGGAGCTGTTTTTT. Residues: CASGGGGAAGELFF. The chain is built from TRBV19 and TRBJ2-2; 9 bases map to TRBD2. Germline V CDR1 and CDR2: LNHDA, SQIVND (reference sequence). This CDR3 contains 14 residues. J was trimmed by 6 bases and V by 8 bases; bases with no gene match: 7.

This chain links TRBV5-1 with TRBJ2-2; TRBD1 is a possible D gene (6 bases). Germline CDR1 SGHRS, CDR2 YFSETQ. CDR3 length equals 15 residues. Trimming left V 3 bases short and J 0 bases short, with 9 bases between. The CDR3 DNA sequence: TGCGCCAGCAGCTGGACAGTCGCGAACACCGGGGAGCTGTTTTTT. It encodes CASSWTVANTGELFF.